This T cell receptor beta chain was sequenced during a study of CD4 T cells in relation to SARS-CoV-2 and coronaviruses. Study as a whole: PBMCs were cultured with antigen for roughly 10 days before TCR beta sequencing.

To note about this clone: The antigen is undetermined.

Measured with immunoSEQ multiplex PCR; TCRdb has only the in-frame clones, and not every one. The profile shows around 28,000 clones, about 76% of them singletons. Points from the study as a whole: About 65% of donors had memory CD4+ clonotypes crossrecognizing SARS-CoV-2 and common cold coronavirus spike. Compared with monoreactive clones, crossreactive clones showed significantly weaker SARS-CoV-2 expansion.

10^5 naive or memory CD4+ cells were cultured with CEF peptides for 9 to 10 days. Trimming removed 0 bases from V and 3 bases from J; junction bases left unmatched: 1. The CDR3 extends over 15 amino acids. Germline V gene lookup returns CDR1 MNHNS and CDR2 SASEGT. This receptor was obtained from an adult with COVID-19. What was sequenced was memory CD4+ T cells from PBMCs, cultured in vitro. V is TRBV6-1 and J is TRBJ2-7; 11 bases fit TRBD1. The CDR3 reads CASSEAGTGGYEQYF. In DNA form, the CDR3 reads TGTGCCAGCAGTGAAGCTGGGACAGGGGGCTACGAGCAGTACTTC.